Presented here are 6 T cell receptor beta chains from one specimen sequenced in a study of blood T cell repertoires in COVID-19 (dated by TCRdb to the early 2020s). Library method: the immunoSEQ multiplex PCR assay. TCRdb limited this immuneACCESS table to in-frame rearrangements with V and J called. A share of clones is missing; checked studies link under half to unresolved V genes, and the rest is unexplained. This sample lists 75,000 to 85,000 clones; 88% were detected once. The ten largest account for 45% of the sample. The sample comprised peripheral blood. These receptors all come from a human donor in a cohort sampled during active COVID-19.

This chain uses TRBV30 with TRBJ2-7; the match to TRBD2 covers 10 bases. Trimming took 0 bases from V and 2 from J; bases not matched to a gene: 4. Per the germline V gene, CDR1 is GTSNPN and CDR2 is SVGIG (reference sequence). The CDR3 length is 15 residues. CDR3 bases: TGTGCCTGGAGTGTAAGACTAGCGGGTACCTACGAGCAGTACTTC. Residues: CAWSVRLAGTYEQYF.

The chain recombines TRBV6-6 with TRBJ1-5; D is unresolved. The CDR3 consists of 12 residues. Trimming removed 11 bases at V and 3 bases at J, with 11 bases between. The germline gives CDR1 MNHNY, CDR2 SVGAGI (reference sequence). DNA of the CDR3: TGTGCCGAAAAAGGAGCCAATCAGCCCCAGCATTTT. Translating gives CAEKGANQPQHF.

The chain is built from TRBV18 and TRBJ1-6, with 9 bases fitting TRBD1. The germline V gene has CDR1 KGHSH and CDR2 LQKENI. The CDR3 extends over 16 amino acids. The V gene end was trimmed by 4 bases and the J gene end by 5 bases; junction bases not matched to a gene: 6. This chain's CDR3 is CASSLLRTGDNSPLHF. CDR3 DNA sequence: TGTGCCAGCTCACTTCTCCGGACAGGGGATAATTCACCCCTCCACTTT.

This clone showed up just once. The CDR3 sequence: CASSSMTGEETQYF. CDR3 in DNA: TGCGCCAGCAGCAGCATGACAGGAGAAGAGACCCAGTACTTC. The chain couples TRBV5-1 to TRBJ2-5, with TRBD1 as a possible D gene (6 bases). Germline CDR1 and CDR2: SGHRS and YFSETQ. The CDR3 has 14 residues. Trimming removed 4 bases at V and 3 bases at J, with 13 bases between.

J is TRBJ1-2 and V is TRBV7-2; 8 positions match TRBD1. Losses at the gene ends were 5 bases for V and 6 bases for J; bases not matched to a gene: 5. The CDR3 runs 13 residues. Per the germline V gene, CDR1 is SGHTA and CDR2 is FQGNSA. The CDR3 region has the DNA TGTGCCAGCAGCAGACAGGGGTTGAATGGCTACACCTTC. It codes for CASSRQGLNGYTF.

V and J are TRBV4-1 and TRBJ2-3; a weak D match, TRBD2 (7 bases). The germline V and J ends were trimmed by 0 bases and 0 bases, with 10 bases remaining between them. Germline-derived CDR1 and CDR2 are MGHRA and YSYEKL. The CDR3 spans 16 residues. For the CDR3, the DNA is TGCGCCAGCAGCCAAGATGGGGGGGCTAGCACAGATACGCAGTATTTT. As protein: CASSQDGGASTDTQYF.